The entry below gives a single T cell receptor (beta chain) sequence along with its context. The antigen remains unidentified. This record comes from a study of OX40 agonist ivuxolimab in advanced cancers. Study-wide results and caveats: Among expanded peripheral T cells, antigen specificity went undetermined. There were, on average, more expanded clones in CD8+ T cells than in CD4+. Circulating CD4+ and CD8+ T cells showed clonal expansion by week 6 at 0.1 to 3.0 mg/kg.

Looked up from germline, CDR1 is LNHDA and CDR2 is SQIVND (reference sequence). V was shortened by 6 bases and J by 9 bases, with 15 bases between the two germline ends. This CDR3 region has 13 residues. Repertoires were generated with immunoSEQ multiplex PCR, while TCRdb's copy carries only in-frame clones and drops some. The table records about 18,000 clones, 70% to 90% of them present only once. Source: CD4+ or CD8+ T cells sorted from blood, taken in a trial of the OX40 agonist ivuxolimab. The receptor was isolated from an adult with an advanced solid tumor such as melanoma, head and neck, liver or kidney cancer. The chain joins TRBV19 to TRBJ1-5, with D maybe TRBD1 (5 bases). CDR3 region: CASSPGGMWPQHF. DNA for the CDR3: TGTGCCAGTAGCCCTGGGGGGATGTGGCCCCAGCATTTT.